What follows are 18 T cell receptor beta chains derived from one specimen sequenced in a study of T cells after yellow fever vaccination. TCRdb re-derived calls from the 5' RACE reads in MiXCR, one entry per CDR3 protein. The top ten clones hold more than 13% of a sample with some 670,000 distinct CDR3 sequences, 9% to 15% of them seen once. Sequencing used PBMCs, obtained on the day of the yellow fever booster vaccination. The receptors originated from a man aged 25-45 years who received the YFV17D yellow fever vaccine.

This clonotype has just a few counts. The V gene is TRBV10-3, the J gene TRBJ2-7, with a weak D call TRBD1 (6 bases). This CDR3 spans 15 amino acids. V gave up 3 bases and J gave up 1 base, with 13 bases separating them. In germline, CDR1 is ENHRY, CDR2 SYGVKD. Here the CDR3 reads CAISEVRGVSYEQYF. The DNA of the CDR3 is TGTGCCATCAGTGAAGTCAGGGGCGTATCCTACGAGCAGTACTTC.

This clonotype was counted only a few times. The chain combines TRBV6-2 or TRBV6-3 with TRBJ1-1; possible D gene TRBD1, 5 bases. V was trimmed by 6 bases and J by 8 bases, leaving 10 bases between them. The V gene's germline CDR1 is MNHEY and CDR2 SVGEGT. The CDR3 is 11 amino acids. CDR3 amino acids: CASSRDGEAFF. The CDR3 DNA reads TGTGCCAGCAGCCGGGACGGAGAAGCTTTCTTT.

The chain couples TRBV20-1 to TRBJ2-3; 8 bases are shared with TRBD2. The V segment lost 0 bases and the J segment 1 base; nucleotides outside the gene matches: 9. Germline values: CDR1 DFQATT, CDR2 SNEGSKA (reference sequence). This CDR3 is built from 17 residues. The DNA for the CDR3 is TGCAGTGCTAGAGATAGGGCGGGAGGAGGTCGCACAGATACGCAGTATTTT. Protein sequence: CSARDRAGGGRTDTQYF.

This chain joins TRBV5-1 and TRBJ2-2, with D possibly TRBD2 on 5 matching bases. CDR3 length: 16 residues. V was clipped by 0 bases and J by 6 bases, with 15 bases between them. CDR1 and CDR2 from the germline V gene are SGHRS and YFSETQ. The CDR3, as DNA: TGCGCCAGCAGCTTGGCCTTCTCGCCCGGGGCCGGGGAGCTGTTTTTT. It codes for CASSLAFSPGAGELFF.

This clonotype came up a few times. The chain is built from TRBV7-2 and TRBJ2-7; D might be TRBD1 or TRBD2, each matching 5 bases. This CDR3 region has 15 residues. Trimming cost V 1 base and J 3 bases, with 13 bases left between them. Per the germline V gene, CDR1 is SGHTA and CDR2 is FQGNSA. CDR3 in DNA: TGTGCCAGCAGCTTAGAACTGGGACCGATCTACGAGCAGTACTTC. This codes for CASSLELGPIYEQYF. Filled out from reference TRBV7-2 and TRBJ2-7, the complete variable domain reads GAGVSQSPSNKVTEKGKDVELRCDPISGHTALYWYRQSLGQGLEFLIYFQGNSAPDKSGLPSDRFSAERTGGSVSTLTIQRTQQEDSAVYLCASSLELGPIYEQYFGPGTRLTVT.

This clonotype came up a few times. A much larger clone lies a single base off, so this may be a read error. The V call is TRBV7-9, the J call TRBJ1-1; D is possibly TRBD1 (5 bases). This CDR3 has 12 amino acids. Germline CDR1 SEHNR, CDR2 FQNEAQ (reference sequence). Trimming pared 5 bases from V and 3 bases from J, leaving 7 bases between. The CDR3 loop reads CASSRGYTEAFF. CDR3 coding DNA: TGTGCCAGCAGCCGGGGGTACACTGAAGCTTTCTTT.

This clonotype has a handful of counts. The V call is TRBV10-3, the J call TRBJ2-1; 7 bases agree with TRBD2. With V trimmed by 0 bases and J by 6 bases, 5 bases remained unmatched. This CDR3 is 15 amino acids long. Per the germline V gene, CDR1 is ENHRY and CDR2 is SYGVKD. CDR3 DNA: TGTGCCATCAGTGAGTCTTTGACTAGCCTCAATGAGCAGTTCTTC. This encodes CAISESLTSLNEQFF.

This clonotype has a count of ten or more. This chain uses TRBV20-1 with TRBJ2-3; D unclear. Per the germline V gene, CDR1 is DFQATT and CDR2 is SNEGSKA (reference sequence). The CDR3 spans 13 residues. V lost 0 bases, J lost 0 bases, and 4 bases lay in between. The CDR3 DNA is TGCAGTGCTAGAGATCACAGCACAGATACGCAGTATTTT. Translated: CSARDHSTDTQYF.

The chain has TRBV19 and TRBJ2-3; TRBD1 might be the D (6 bases). Trimming stripped 3 bases from V and 0 bases from J, with 10 bases between. Germline CDR1 is LNHDA and CDR2 is SQIVND (reference sequence). This CDR3 region has 15 residues. The CDR3 region has the DNA TGTGCCAGTAGTATTCCAGGGGCTAGCACAGATACGCAGTATTTT. Its protein is CASSIPGASTDTQYF. The variable domain in full, completed from reference TRBV19 and TRBJ2-3, reads DGGITQSPKYLFRKEGQNVTLSCEQNLNHDAMYWYRQDPGQGLRLIYYSQIVNDFQKGDIAEGYSVSREKKESFPLTVTSAQKNPTAFYLCASSIPGASTDTQYFGPGTRLTVL.

This clonotype was seen many times. The V call is TRBV3-1, the J call TRBJ2-4, with D possibly called TRBD1 or TRBD2 (5 bases each). Trimming cost V 3 bases and J 3 bases, with 12 bases left between them. The germline CDR1 and CDR2 sequences are LGHDT and YNNKEL (reference sequence). CDR3 length: 15 amino acids. This CDR3 reads CASSQWGAGKNIQYF. The CDR3 region has the DNA TGTGCCAGCAGCCAGTGGGGCGCGGGCAAAAACATTCAGTACTTC.

The sample holds many counts of this clonotype. This chain uses TRBV25-1 with TRBJ1-2, with D possibly matching TRBD1 (5 bases). Germline loops: CDR1 MGHDK, CDR2 SYGVNS. V dropped 5 bases and J dropped 4 bases, with 5 bases sitting between them. This CDR3 has 11 residues. CDR3 protein: CASSQGYGYTF. Written as DNA, the CDR3 is TGTGCCAGCAGTCAGGGCTATGGCTACACCTTC.

V and J are TRBV5-8 and TRBJ2-6, with TRBD1 matching over 7 bases. Trimming removed 5 bases from V and 7 bases from J; junction bases left unmatched: 15. The CDR3 spans 17 residues. Germline V gene sequence: CDR1 SGHTS, CDR2 YDEGEE. CDR3 nucleotide sequence: TGTGCCAGCAGAGGGACAGCAGATCTCCTCGGCGCCAACGTCCTGACTTTC. Translating gives CASRGTADLLGANVLTF.

This clonotype was seen many times. V and J are TRBV19 and TRBJ2-5; D is perhaps TRBD1 (6 bases). Germline V gene data show CDR1 as LNHDA and CDR2 as SQIVND (reference sequence). The CDR3 spans 14 residues. The V and J ends lost 5 bases and 0 bases respectively, with 10 bases between them. The CDR3 nucleotides are TGTGCCAGTAGTCGACGGGACAACCAAGAGACCCAGTACTTC. The encoded protein is CASSRRDNQETQYF.

This chain links TRBV6-5 with TRBJ2-4, with 8 bases fitting TRBD2. After removal of 2 bases from V and 1 base from J, the junction contained 1 base not matched to a gene. This CDR3 is 15 amino acids long. The germline V gene encodes CDR1 MNHEY and CDR2 SVGAGI. This CDR3 is CASSYIAGAKNIQYF. DNA of the CDR3: TGTGCCAGCAGTTACATAGCGGGGGCCAAAAACATTCAGTACTTC.

This clonotype was recorded a few times. The chain joins TRBV20-1 to TRBJ2-7; D not resolved. Deletions cut 6 bases from V and 4 bases from J, with 13 bases between. Germline V gives CDR1 DFQATT, CDR2 SNEGSKA (reference sequence). CDR3 size: 12 residues. The CDR3 DNA sequence: TGCAGTGCGATTAAAAACTCTTACGAGCAGTACTTC. Translation: CSAIKNSYEQYF.

This clonotype was counted only a few times. V is TRBV12-3 or TRBV12-4 and J is TRBJ2-4, with D perhaps TRBD2 (6 bases). Trimming removed 1 base at V and 2 bases at J, with 9 bases between. The CDR3 spans 15 residues. CDR3 DNA sequence: TGTGCCAGCAGTTTAGGTAGCGGTCCCAAAAACATTCAGTACTTC. Translating it yields CASSLGSGPKNIQYF.

A few counts support this clonotype. V usage is TRBV5-4 and J usage is TRBJ2-2; 14 bases align to TRBD2. The germline CDR1 and CDR2 sequences are SGHNT and YYREEE (reference sequence). Trimming at V came to 4 bases and at J to 1 base, leaving 3 bases not matched to a gene. The length of the CDR3 is 17 residues. The CDR3 nucleotides are TGTGCCAGCAGCCCTGGGACTAGCGGGAGGAACACCGGGGAGCTGTTTTTT. Its translation is CASSPGTSGRNTGELFF.

This clonotype was detected only a few times. The V gene is TRBV6-1, the J gene TRBJ2-7; 8 bases agree with TRBD1. The germline V gene has CDR1 MNHNS and CDR2 SASEGT. V dropped 11 bases and J dropped 2; count of bases not matched to a gene: 14. The CDR3 is 15 amino acids. The CDR3 here is CAVGSGQGAPYEQYF. DNA for the CDR3: TGTGCCGTCGGATCAGGACAGGGTGCCCCCTACGAGCAGTACTTC.